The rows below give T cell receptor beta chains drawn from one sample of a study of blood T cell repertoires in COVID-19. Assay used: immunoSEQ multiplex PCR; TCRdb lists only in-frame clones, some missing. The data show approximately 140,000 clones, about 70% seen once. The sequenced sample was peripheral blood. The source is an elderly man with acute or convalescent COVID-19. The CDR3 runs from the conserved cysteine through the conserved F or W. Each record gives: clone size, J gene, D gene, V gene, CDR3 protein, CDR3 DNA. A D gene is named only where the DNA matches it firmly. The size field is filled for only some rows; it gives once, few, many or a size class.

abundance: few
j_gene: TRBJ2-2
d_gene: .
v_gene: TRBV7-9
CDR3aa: CASSMEPGTGNTGELFF
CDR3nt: TGTGCCAGCTCCATGGAGCCCGGGACTGGGAACACCGGGGAGCTGTTTTTT

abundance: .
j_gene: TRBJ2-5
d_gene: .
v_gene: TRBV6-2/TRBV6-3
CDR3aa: CASSYSRETQYF
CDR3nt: TGTGCCAGCAGTTATTCTAGGGAGACCCAGTACTTC

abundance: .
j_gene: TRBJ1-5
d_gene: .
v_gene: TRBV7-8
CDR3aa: CASSRRSDQPQHF
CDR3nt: TGTGCCAGCAGCCGTCGGAGCGATCAGCCCCAGCATTTT

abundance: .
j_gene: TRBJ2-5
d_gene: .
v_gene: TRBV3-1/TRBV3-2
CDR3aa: CASSPAGQETQYF
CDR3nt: TGTGCCAGCAGCCCCGCGGGGCAAGAGACCCAGTACTTC

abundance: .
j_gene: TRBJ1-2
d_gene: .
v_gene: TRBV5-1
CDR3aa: CASSLLGTGAYGYTF
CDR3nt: TGCGCCAGCAGCTTGTTAGGGACTGGGGCCTATGGCTACACCTTC

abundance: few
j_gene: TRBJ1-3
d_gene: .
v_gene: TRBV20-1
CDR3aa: CSASFGGSGNTIYF
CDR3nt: TGCAGTGCTAGTTTCGGGGGATCTGGAAACACCATATATTTT

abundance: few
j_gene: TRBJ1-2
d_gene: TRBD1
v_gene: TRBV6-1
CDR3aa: CASSVIPTGAPYGYTF
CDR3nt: TGTGCCAGCAGTGTTATCCCGACAGGGGCCCCCTATGGCTACACCTTC

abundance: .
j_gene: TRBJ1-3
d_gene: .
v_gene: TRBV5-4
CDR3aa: CASSLGGLSGNTIYF
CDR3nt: TGTGCCAGCAGCTTGGGCGGACTCTCTGGAAACACCATATATTTT

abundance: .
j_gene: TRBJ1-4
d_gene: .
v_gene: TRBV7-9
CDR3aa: CASSLLVQTSGTEKLFF
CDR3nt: TGTGCCAGCAGCTTACTCGTCCAGACAAGCGGTACTGAAAAACTGTTTTTT

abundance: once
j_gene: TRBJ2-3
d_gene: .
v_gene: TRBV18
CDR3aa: CASSPKNTDTQYF
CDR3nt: TGTGCCAGCTCACCCAAAAACACAGATACGCAGTATTTT

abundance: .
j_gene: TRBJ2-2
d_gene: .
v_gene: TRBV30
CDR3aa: CAWSTGTGTGELFF
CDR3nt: TGTGCCTGGAGTACGGGGACTGGGACCGGGGAGCTGTTTTTT

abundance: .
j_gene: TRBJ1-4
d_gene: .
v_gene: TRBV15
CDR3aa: CATQTYRGYNEKLFF
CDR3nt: TGTGCCACCCAGACCTATAGGGGGTATAATGAAAAACTGTTTTTT

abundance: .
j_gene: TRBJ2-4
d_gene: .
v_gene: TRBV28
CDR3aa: CASRGLGKNIQYF
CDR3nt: TGTGCCAGCAGGGGGCTGGGCAAAAACATTCAGTACTTC

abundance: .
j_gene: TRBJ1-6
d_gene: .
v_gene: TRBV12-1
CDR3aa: CASSSRTGENSPLHF
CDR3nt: TGTGCCAGCAGCTCACGGACAGGGGAGAATTCACCCCTCCACTTT

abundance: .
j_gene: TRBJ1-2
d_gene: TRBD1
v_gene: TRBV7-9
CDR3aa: CASRAGTGCGYTF
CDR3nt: TGTGCCAGCAGGGCCGGGACAGGGTGTGGCTACACCTTC

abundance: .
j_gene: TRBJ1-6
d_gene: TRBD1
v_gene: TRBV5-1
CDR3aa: CASKRTGTDNSPLHF
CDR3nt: TGCGCCAGCAAAAGGACAGGGACGGATAATTCACCCCTCCACTTT

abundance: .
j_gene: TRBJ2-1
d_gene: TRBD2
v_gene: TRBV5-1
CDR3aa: CASSLAGRVTSGGYNEQFF
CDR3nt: TGCGCCAGCAGCTTGGCGGGGAGGGTGACTAGCGGGGGGTACAATGAGCAGTTCTTC

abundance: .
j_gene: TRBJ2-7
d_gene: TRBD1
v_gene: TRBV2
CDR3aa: CASRGTAGPSYEQYF
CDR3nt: TGTGCCAGCAGAGGGACAGCAGGCCCTTCTTACGAGCAGTACTTC